This T cell receptor (beta chain) originates from a study of blood T cell repertoires in COVID-19. Background on the study: Specimens from acute and convalescent COVID-19 originated in the United States, Italy and Spain. Sources were T cells, B-cell-depleted T cells, or PBMCs; the material itself was cDNA or gDNA.

The V end was cut by 7 bases, the J end by 5 bases, with 14 bases between. CDR3 length: 13 residues. Germline CDR1 reads MNHEY; CDR2 reads SVGAGI. In the original analysis: Estimation of nucleated cell counts relied on the amplification of reference gene primers. Produced via immunoSEQ multiplex PCR; TCRdb's table is partial and in-frame only. The DNA gave D and trimming, while V, J and clone size come from that table. The profile shows some 250,000 clones, roughly 80% of them singletons. This TCR was sampled from a woman aged 18-35 years with acute or convalescent COVID-19. The rearrangement joins TRBV6-5 to TRBJ1-1, with D perhaps matching TRBD1 (6 bases). What was sequenced was peripheral blood. The CDR3 DNA reads TGTGCCAGCATCACAGGGTTTTCAACTGAAGCTTTCTTT. Translated, it gives CASITGFSTEAFF.